A single sample is the source of the 22 T cell receptor beta chains below, sequenced in a study of post-analysis software for immune sequencing data. General study points: TRBV5-6, TRBV5-1 and TRBV20-1 were among roughly 5 TRBV segments more frequent in patients than controls.

The antigens of these receptors remain unknown. Presence of unique molecular identifiers characterized the TCR beta cDNA libraries. A single record per CDR3 protein comes from TCRdb applying MiXCR to the PCR reads. The sample includes 380,000 or so distinct CDR3 sequences, around 37% of them seen just once. Sample: blood. The receptors come from a girl between 10 and 17 years old with multiple sclerosis.

There are a few counts of this clonotype. CDR3 sequence: CASNHLGQGLKTQYF. The CDR3 DNA sequence: TGTGCCAGCAACCATCTCGGACAGGGTTTGAAGACCCAGTACTTC. This sequence joins TRBV7-9 and TRBJ2-5, with 8 positions matching TRBD1. Germline-derived CDR1 and CDR2 are SEHNR and FQNEAQ (reference sequence). This CDR3 comprises 15 residues. With 7 bases clipped from V and 6 bases from J, the junction kept 13 bases outside the gene matches.

This clonotype has only one observation. V is TRBV12-3 or TRBV12-4 and J is TRBJ2-3; no clear D. Trimming took 3 bases from V and 13 from J, leaving 17 bases between them. The CDR3 sequence is 13 residues long. DNA for the CDR3: TGTGCCAGCAGTTTGACGACCACAGATATGGAGTATTTT. Translating it yields CASSLTTTDMEYF.

This clonotype was found a few times. The chain couples TRBV11-2 to TRBJ2-4, with a possible D match to TRBD1 (6 bases). Germline CDR1 SGHAT, CDR2 FQNNGV. The V end lost 11 bases, the J end lost 7 bases, and 18 bases lay between the germline ends. The CDR3 runs to 13 residues. The CDR3 nucleotides read TGTGCCTGCGGTACAGGGCCAGGGAACATTCAGTACTTC. Encoded protein: CACGTGPGNIQYF.

This clonotype was counted only a few times. This chain connects TRBV12-3 or TRBV12-4 to TRBJ2-7; D may be TRBD1 (6 bases). V lost 6 bases to trimming and J lost 2 bases, with 11 bases between them. CDR3 size: 13 residues. The CDR3 DNA follows: TGTGCCAGCAGCCACACAGGGCCCTACGAGCAGTACTTC. Its protein product is CASSHTGPYEQYF.

The chain has TRBV29-1 and TRBJ1-1; no clear D gene. The CDR3 is made up of 11 amino acids. V was shortened by 4 bases and J by 0 bases, with 3 bases between the two germline ends. Per germline, CDR1 SQVTM and CDR2 ANQGSEA. Written as DNA, the CDR3 is TGCAGCGTTGGATTGAACACTGAAGCTTTCTTT. This sequence encodes CSVGLNTEAFF.

The chain is built from TRBV4-2 and TRBJ1-6, with D hard to call. The germline V gene has CDR1 LGHNA and CDR2 YNFKEQ. The CDR3 length is 16 residues. With 1 base removed from V and 0 bases from J, the gap between germline ends came to 7 bases. The CDR3 DNA reads as TGTGCCAGCAGCCAAGTGGTGAGCTCCTATAATTCACCCCTCCACTTT. It yields the protein CASSQVVSSYNSPLHF.

This clonotype was observed a few times. This rearrangement joins TRBV5-1 to TRBJ2-3; the match to TRBD2 covers 7 bases. This CDR3 region has 15 residues. Germline values: CDR1 SGHRS, CDR2 YFSETQ. J was trimmed by 4 bases and V by 4 bases; bases with no gene match: 9. CDR3 DNA: TGCGCCAGCAGCCCGGGAGCGGGGCCCGCAGATACGCAGTATTTT. Its protein product is CASSPGAGPADTQYF. Looking up the rest from reference TRBV5-1 and TRBJ2-3 gives the full variable domain: KAGVTQTPRYLIKTRGQQVTLSCSPISGHRSVSWYQQTPGQGLQFLFEYFSETQRNKGNFPGRFSGRQFSNSRSEMNVSTLELGDSALYLCASSPGAGPADTQYFGPGTRLTVL.

This clonotype was counted between two and nine times. This chain links TRBV12-3 or TRBV12-4 with TRBJ2-7; 8 positions match TRBD1. With 6 bases clipped from V and 4 bases from J, the junction kept 8 bases outside the gene matches. The CDR3 totals 14 residues. As DNA, the CDR3 is TGTGCCAGCAGCCGGACAGGGACCGGATACGAGCAGTACTTC. This sequence encodes CASSRTGTGYEQYF.

This clonotype has just a few counts. The chain employs TRBV6-2 or TRBV6-3 and TRBJ2-7; TRBD1 aligns across 7 bases. Looked up from germline, CDR1 is MNHEY and CDR2 is SVGEGT. The V gene end was trimmed by 4 bases and the J gene end by 3 bases; junction bases not matched to a gene: 15. The CDR3 length is 17 residues. The CDR3 nucleotides are TGTGCCAGCAGTTTACGATTAACCGGGACAGACTACTACGAGCAGTACTTC. Protein product: CASSLRLTGTDYYEQYF.

The gene calls are TRBV12-3 or TRBV12-4 and TRBJ2-1; 8 positions match TRBD2. This CDR3 region has 17 residues. Unmatched junction bases numbered 10, after V lost 2 bases and J lost 4 bases. The DNA of the CDR3 is TGTGCCAGCAGTTTAAAGAAATCGACTAGCGAGTACAATGAGCAGTTCTTC. Its translation is CASSLKKSTSEYNEQFF.

This clonotype was found a few times. The rearrangement uses TRBV12-3 or TRBV12-4 and TRBJ2-5; a weak D match, TRBD2 (6 bases). The ends were cut back, 7 bases at V and 1 base at J, with 10 bases in the middle. This CDR3 is built from 13 residues. The DNA of the CDR3 is TGTGCCAGCAAAGGACTATCCCAAGAGACCCAGTACTTC. This gives the protein CASKGLSQETQYF.

Turning to this clonotype: This may come from a read error, since a much larger clone is one base off. V is TRBV5-1 and J is TRBJ2-5, with 11 bases aligning to TRBD1. There are 13 residues in the CDR3. Germline V lookup: CDR1 SGHRS, CDR2 YFSETQ. V lost 3 bases to trimming and J lost 9 bases; unmatched junction nucleotides: 4. This CDR3 reads CASSWDRGEAQYF. The CDR3 DNA follows: TGCGCCAGCAGCTGGGACAGGGGGGAGGCCCAGTACTTC.

The chain carries TRBV6-2 or TRBV6-3 and TRBJ2-5; D gene ambiguous. The CDR3 spans 13 residues. V dropped 7 bases and J dropped 1 base, with 10 bases sitting between them. Germline V lookup: CDR1 MNHEY, CDR2 SVGEGT. CDR3 nucleotides: TGTGCCAGCAAACCTCGGTTCCAAGAGACCCAGTACTTC. This sequence encodes CASKPRFQETQYF.

As concerns this clonotype: A much larger clone differs by one base, so this may be a read error. The J gene is TRBJ2-7, the V gene TRBV10-2; 8 nucleotides align to TRBD2. The CDR3 length is 16 residues. CDR1 is WSHSY, CDR2 SAAADI, per germline. The CDR3: CTSSSTRAGESYEQYF. The CDR3 region has the DNA TGCACCAGCAGTTCGACCCGAGCGGGGGAGTCCTACGAGCAGTACTTC.

This chain uses TRBV29-1 with TRBJ1-1, with TRBD1 as a possible D gene (6 bases). CDR1 and CDR2 (germline): SQVTM, ANQGSEA. Trimming pared 6 bases from V and 10 bases from J, leaving 15 bases between. CDR3 length: 11 residues. The DNA for the CDR3 is TGCAGCGTCACCCGACAGGCCGGAGCTTTCTTT. Protein: CSVTRQAGAFF. Using reference TRBV29-1 and TRBJ1-1 for the parts outside the CDR3, the full variable domain is SAVISQKPSRDICQRGTSLTIQCQVDSQVTMMFWYRQQPGQSLTLIATANQGSEATYESGFVIDKFPISRPNLTFSTLTVSNMSPEDSSIYLCSVTRQAGAFFGQGTRLTVV.

The chain links TRBV15 to TRBJ2-1, with 12 nucleotides matching TRBD1. With 1 base clipped from V and 8 bases from J, the junction kept 3 bases outside the gene matches. CDR1 is LNHNV and CDR2 is YYDKDF in the germline V gene (reference sequence). The CDR3 covers 15 residues. This chain's CDR3 is CATSRAGTGGDEQFF. The CDR3 DNA is TGTGCCACCAGCAGAGCTGGGACAGGGGGCGATGAGCAGTTCTTC.

The V and J genes are TRBV7-2 and TRBJ1-2; maybe TRBD1 (5 bases). This CDR3 has 13 residues. The germline CDR1 and CDR2 sequences are SGHTA and FQGNSA. Deletions cut 0 bases from V and 8 bases from J, with 10 bases between. CDR3 sequence (DNA): TGTGCCAGCAGCTTAGCGGGGGGAATCGGCTACACCTTC. Translating it yields CASSLAGGIGYTF. Full variable domain (outside the CDR3, taken from reference TRBV7-2 and TRBJ1-2): GAGVSQSPSNKVTEKGKDVELRCDPISGHTALYWYRQSLGQGLEFLIYFQGNSAPDKSGLPSDRFSAERTGGSVSTLTIQRTQQEDSAVYLCASSLAGGIGYTFGSGTRLTVV.

The chain couples TRBV12-3 or TRBV12-4 to TRBJ2-5; 7 bases fit TRBD1. There are 14 residues in the CDR3. After removal of 1 base from V and 11 bases from J, the junction contained 10 bases not matched to a gene. The DNA for the CDR3 is TGTGCCAGCAGTTTAGGGGGACAGAGGTATGAGCAGTACTTC. Protein sequence: CASSLGGQRYEQYF.

The rearrangement links TRBV5-1 to TRBJ2-5; a possible D gene is TRBD1 (6 bases). The CDR3 consists of 15 residues. V was shortened by 4 bases and J by 5 bases, with 18 bases between the two germline ends. Germline CDR1 and CDR2: SGHRS and YFSETQ. Here the CDR3 DNA reads TGCGCCAGCAGCCTACCGACAGGTTACGGGGAGACCCAGTACTTC. Translated: CASSLPTGYGETQYF.

The chain has TRBV7-2 and TRBJ2-3; D remains unclear. Germline CDR1 and CDR2: SGHTA and FQGNSA. V was clipped by 1 base and J by 6 bases, with 5 bases between them. The CDR3 runs to 12 residues. The CDR3 is CASSLGFDTQYF. The DNA of the CDR3 is TGTGCCAGCAGCTTAGGTTTTGATACGCAGTATTTT.

The chain has TRBV2 and TRBJ1-2, with TRBD1 matching 8 bases. The J segment lost 2 bases and the V segment lost 4 bases, leaving 3 bases of the junction unmatched. This CDR3 comprises 14 residues. Germline V gene sequence: CDR1 SNHLY, CDR2 FYNNEI. As DNA, the CDR3 is TGTGCCAGCAGTGTACAGGGGGTGAACTATGGCTACACCTTC. Translated: CASSVQGVNYGYTF.

This clonotype has just a few counts. The rearrangement links TRBV24-1 to TRBJ2-7; 7 bases are a match to TRBD1. The CDR3 covers 11 residues. Germline values: CDR1 KGHDR, CDR2 SFDVKD. J gave up 6 bases and V 9 bases, and 4 bases lay outside the gene matches. In DNA form, the CDR3 reads TGTGCCACCGACGGACAGGTCGAGCAGTACTTC. Protein product: CATDGQVEQYF.